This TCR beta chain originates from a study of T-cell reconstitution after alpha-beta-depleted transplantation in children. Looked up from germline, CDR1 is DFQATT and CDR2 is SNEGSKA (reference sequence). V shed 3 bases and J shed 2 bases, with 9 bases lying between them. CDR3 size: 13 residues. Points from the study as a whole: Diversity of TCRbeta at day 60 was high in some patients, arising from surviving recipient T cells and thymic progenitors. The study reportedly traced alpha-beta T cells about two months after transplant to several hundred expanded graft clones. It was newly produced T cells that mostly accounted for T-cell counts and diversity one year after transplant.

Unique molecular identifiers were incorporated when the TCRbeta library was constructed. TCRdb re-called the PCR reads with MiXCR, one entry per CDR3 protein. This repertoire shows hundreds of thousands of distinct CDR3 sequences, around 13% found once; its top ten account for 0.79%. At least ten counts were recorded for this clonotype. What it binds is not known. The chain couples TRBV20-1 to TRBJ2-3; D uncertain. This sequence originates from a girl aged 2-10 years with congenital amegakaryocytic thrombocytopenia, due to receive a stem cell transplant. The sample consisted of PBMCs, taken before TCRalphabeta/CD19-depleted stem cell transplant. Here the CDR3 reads CSARQSPTDTQYF. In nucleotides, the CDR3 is TGCAGTGCTAGGCAGTCTCCCACAGATACGCAGTATTTT.